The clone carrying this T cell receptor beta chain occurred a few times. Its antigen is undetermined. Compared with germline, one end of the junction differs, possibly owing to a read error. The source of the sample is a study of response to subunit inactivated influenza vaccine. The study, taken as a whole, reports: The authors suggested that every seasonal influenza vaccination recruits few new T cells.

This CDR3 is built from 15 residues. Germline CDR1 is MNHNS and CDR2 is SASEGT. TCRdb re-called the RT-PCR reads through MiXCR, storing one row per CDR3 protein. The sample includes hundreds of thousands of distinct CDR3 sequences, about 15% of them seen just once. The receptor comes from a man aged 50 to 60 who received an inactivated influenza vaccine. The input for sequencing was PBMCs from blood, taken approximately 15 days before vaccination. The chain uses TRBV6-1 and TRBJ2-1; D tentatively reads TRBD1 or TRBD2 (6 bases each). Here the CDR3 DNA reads TGTGCCAGCAGACCGGGGGCGGGTCTCTACGATGAGCAGTTCTTC. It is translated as CASRPGAGLYDEQFF.